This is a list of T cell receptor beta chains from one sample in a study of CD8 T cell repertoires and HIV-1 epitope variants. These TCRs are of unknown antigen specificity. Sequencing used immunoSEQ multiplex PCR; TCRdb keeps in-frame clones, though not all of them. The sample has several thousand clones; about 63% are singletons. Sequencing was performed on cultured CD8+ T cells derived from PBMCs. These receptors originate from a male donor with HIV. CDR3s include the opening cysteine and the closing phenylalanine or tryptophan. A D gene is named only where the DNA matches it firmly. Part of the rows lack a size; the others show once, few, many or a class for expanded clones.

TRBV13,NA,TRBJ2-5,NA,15,CASGSARIDQETQYF,TGTGCCAGCGGCTCCGCCAGGATAGATCAAGAGACCCAGTACTTC
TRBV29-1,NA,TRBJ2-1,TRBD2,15,CSVRQLAGVGNEQFF,TGCAGCGTTCGTCAACTAGCGGGAGTGGGCAATGAGCAGTTCTTC
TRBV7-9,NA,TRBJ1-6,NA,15,CASSLVGEGNSPLHF,TGTGCCAGCAGCTTAGTAGGGGAGGGTAATTCACCCCTCCACTTT
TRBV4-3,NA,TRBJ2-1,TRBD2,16,CASSAYSGGPDNEQFF,TGCGCCAGCAGCGCCTACTCGGGGGGGCCCGACAATGAGCAGTTCTTC
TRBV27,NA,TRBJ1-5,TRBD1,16,CASRSGGRGSNQPQHF,TGTGCCAGCCGATCAGGGGGCAGGGGTAGCAATCAGCCCCAGCATTTT
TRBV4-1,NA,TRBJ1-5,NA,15,CASSQESGLGQPQHF,TGCGCCAGCAGCCAAGAGTCAGGGTTGGGTCAGCCCCAGCATTTT
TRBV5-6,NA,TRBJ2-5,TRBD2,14,CASSESGGAETQYF,TGTGCCAGCAGCGAGAGCGGGGGGGCAGAGACCCAGTACTTC
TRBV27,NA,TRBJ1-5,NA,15,CASSPRYGQNQPQHF,TGTGCCAGCAGCCCACGGTATGGTCAAAATCAGCCCCAGCATTTT
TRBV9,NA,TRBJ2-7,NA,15,CASSVDGRDFAEQYF,TGTGCCAGCAGCGTAGACGGCAGGGATTTCGCCGAGCAGTACTTC
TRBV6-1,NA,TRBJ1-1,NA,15,CASTRTDSGNTEAFF,TGTGCCAGCACCCGAACGGACAGTGGGAACACTGAAGCTTTCTTT
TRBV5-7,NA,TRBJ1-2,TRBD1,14,CASSDPGTGVLGAF,TGTGCCAGCAGCGATCCCGGGACAGGGGTCCTCGGTGCCTTC
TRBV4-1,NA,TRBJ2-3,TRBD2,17,CASSQVELAGVADTQYF,TGCGCCAGCAGCCAAGTAGAACTAGCGGGAGTCGCAGATACGCAGTATTTT
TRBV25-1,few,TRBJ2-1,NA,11,CASSRLGEQFF,TGTGCCAGCAGTCGGCTCGGTGAGCAGTTCTTC
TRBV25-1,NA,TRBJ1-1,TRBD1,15,CASSEWGQGNTEAFF,TGTGCCAGCAGTGAATGGGGACAGGGGAACACTGAAGCTTTCTTT
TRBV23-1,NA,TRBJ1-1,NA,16,CASSPPGGYGDTEAFF,TGCGCCAGCAGTCCCCCTGGGGGTTATGGGGACACTGAAGCTTTCTTT
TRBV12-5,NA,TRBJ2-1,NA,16,CASGFILTGTNNEQFF,TGTGCTAGTGGTTTTATCTTAACAGGGACCAACAATGAGCAGTTCTTC
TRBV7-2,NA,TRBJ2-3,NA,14,CASSSVLATDTQYF,TGTGCCAGCAGCTCCGTACTGGCGACAGATACGCAGTATTTT
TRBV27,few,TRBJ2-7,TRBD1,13,CASSRQGYYEQYF,TGTGCCAGCAGTCGACAGGGATACTACGAGCAGTACTTC
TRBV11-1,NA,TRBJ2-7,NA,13,CASSARESYEQYF,TGTGCCAGCAGCGCCCGGGAATCCTACGAGCAGTACTTC
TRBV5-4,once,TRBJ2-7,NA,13,CASSFQSSYEQYF,TGTGCCAGCAGCTTCCAGAGCTCCTACGAGCAGTACTTC
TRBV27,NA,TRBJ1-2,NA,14,CASSSTESLYGYTF,TGTGCCAGCAGTTCGACAGAGTCGCTGTATGGCTACACCTTC
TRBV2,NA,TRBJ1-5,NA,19,CASSEASLRGTYSNQPQHF,TGTGCCAGCAGTGAAGCCTCACTCCGGGGGACATATAGCAATCAGCCCCAGCATTTT
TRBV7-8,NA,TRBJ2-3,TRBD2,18,CASSKRAGGGRDTDTQYF,TGTGCCAGCAGCAAGAGGGCCGGCGGCGGGAGGGACACAGATACGCAGTATTTT
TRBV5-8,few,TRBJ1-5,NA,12,CASGGYNQPQHF,TGTGCCAGCGGGGGGTACAATCAGCCCCAGCATTTT